The 23 T cell receptor beta chains below all came from one sample that was sequenced in a study of tumor and adjacent non-tumor tissue in lung cancer. This sample's RNA came from whole unsorted tissue. This non-tumor lung sample came from over 3 cm beyond the tumor edge. Three rounds of nested PCR, following a modified ARM-PCR protocol, produced the TCRbeta library. A single record per CDR3 protein comes from TCRdb applying MiXCR to the multiplex PCR reads. The sample lists more than 45,000 distinct CDR3 sequences, 74% seen once, with roughly 25% in the top ten. The sample consisted of distant non-tumor lung tissue. Source of these receptors: a woman in her sixties or seventies with non-small cell lung cancer.

Worth noting for this clonotype: A clone one base away is much larger, so this may be a read error. This sequence joins TRBV28 and TRBJ2-1, with unresolved D. The germline CDR1 and CDR2 sequences are MDHEN and SYDVKM. The CDR3 consists of 14 residues. The CDR3 region has the DNA TGTGCCAGCAGTTTTCTGGAAAGGTACAATGAGCGGTTCTTC. It translates to CASSFLERYNERFF.

To note about this clonotype: Its ends do not fully match the called genes, so a read error is possible. The chain employs TRBV6-6 and TRBJ1-2; a weak D match, TRBD1 (5 bases). The CDR3 is made up of 14 amino acids. The V gene's germline CDR1 is MNHNY and CDR2 SVGAGI (reference sequence). CDR3 coding DNA: TGTGCCAGCAATTACTCAGGGAGGGGCTATGGCTACACCTTC. This encodes CASNYSGRGYGYTF.

Worth noting for this clonotype: A junction boundary mismatches the germline segment, possibly from a read error. This chain joins TRBV4-1 and TRBJ2-2; either TRBD1 or TRBD2 may supply D (5 bases each). CDR3 length: 14 amino acids. Looked up from germline, CDR1 is MGHRA and CDR2 is YSYEKL. The CDR3 DNA sequence: TGCGCCAGCAACCAGCCTCTAGGGACCGGGGAGTTGTTTTTT. Protein product: CASNQPLGTGELFF.

Comments on this clonotype: The conserved phenylalanine or tryptophan normally closing the CDR3 is absent here, so this likely arose from a read error. The V gene is TRBV6-5, the J gene TRBJ2-7, with TRBD2 identical over 8 bases. Germline CDR1 MNHEY, CDR2 SVGAGI. J gave up 2 bases and V 5 bases, and 11 bases lay outside the gene matches. The CDR3 has 16 amino acids. Written as DNA, the CDR3 is TGTGCCAGCAGTCCTCGTAGTCCAGCGGGAGCCTACGAGCAGTACATT. It encodes CASSPRSPAGAYEQYI.

Note on this clonotype: Since a much larger clone is just one base distant, this may be a read error. The gene calls are TRBV4-3 and TRBJ2-7; D is perhaps TRBD1 (5 bases). Between the trimmed V and J ends, which lost 4 bases and 4 bases, there was a span of 20 bases. Germline lookup yields CDR1 LGHNA and CDR2 YSLEER. This CDR3 is built from 16 residues. As DNA, the CDR3 is TGCGCCAGCAGCCGAGATCGGCCAGGGCAGGGTTACGAGCAGTACTTC. Its translation: CASSRDRPGQGYEQYF.

This chain links TRBV29-1 with TRBJ2-1, with 10 bases that match TRBD2. V lost 6 bases, J lost 14 bases, and 25 bases stayed unmatched. The CDR3 runs to 17 residues. Germline loops: CDR1 SQVTM, CDR2 ANQGSEA. DNA for the CDR3: TGCAGCGTGGGAGGGGAAGCGGGAGGGCCCGTCGGCAACGAGAAGTTCTTC. Residues: CSVGGEAGGPVGNEKFF.

Comments on this clonotype: This may stem from a read error, because a much larger clone lies one nucleotide away. This is likely a read error, given that the CDR3 carries no conserved phenylalanine or tryptophan at its end. The chain carries TRBV4-2 and TRBJ2-7; maybe TRBD2 (6 bases). V lost 0 bases and J 3 bases, leaving 15 bases between the germline ends. CDR3 size: 16 residues. From germline, CDR1 is LGHNA and CDR2 YNFKEQ. Written as DNA, the CDR3 is TGTGCCAGCAGCCAAGATGCGCCCGGGGAGGTCTACGAGCAGTACATC. The encoded protein is CASSQDAPGEVYEQYI.

The chain links TRBV6-1 to TRBJ2-2; maybe TRBD2 (5 bases). CDR1 is MNHNS and CDR2 is SASEGT in the germline V gene. There are 13 residues in the CDR3. V was trimmed by 6 bases and J by 14 bases, leaving 19 bases between them. CDR3 loop: CASSGRNTGNLFF. The CDR3 nucleotides are TGTGCCAGCAGCGGACGCAACACCGGGAATCTGTTTTTT.

This chain connects TRBV11-2 to TRBJ2-3; D is perhaps TRBD2 (5 bases). CDR3 length: 14 amino acids. V was cut by 9 bases and J by 4 bases, with 17 bases left in between. Germline CDR1 is SGHAT and CDR2 is FQNNGV. The CDR3 DNA is TGTGCCAGAACCTTAGATCCGGGGTCAGATACGCAGTATTTT. Translated, it gives CARTLDPGSDTQYF. The entire variable domain, with the rest obtained from reference TRBV11-2 and TRBJ2-3, is as follows: EAGVAQSPRYKIIEKRQSVAFWCNPISGHATLYWYQQILGQGPKLLIQFQNNGVVDDSQLPKDRFSAERLKGVDSTLKIQPAKLEDSAVYLCARTLDPGSDTQYFGPGTRLTVL.

By share, this clonotype counts as medium-sized. This chain connects TRBV11-2 to TRBJ1-2; a possible D gene is TRBD1 (6 bases). CDR3 length: 16 amino acids. Looked up from germline, CDR1 is SGHAT and CDR2 is FQNNGV. V was shortened by 3 bases and J by 2 bases, with 16 bases between the two germline ends. Written as DNA, the CDR3 is TGTGCCAGCAGCTTCATGACAGGACGGCTCAACTATGGCTACACCTTC. Amino acids: CASSFMTGRLNYGYTF.

To note about this clonotype: As the CDR3 is not closed by the conserved phenylalanine or tryptophan, this likely results from a read error. The V gene is TRBV4-1, the J gene TRBJ1-5; D might be TRBD1 (6 bases). Looked up from germline, CDR1 is MGHRA and CDR2 is YSYEKL. CDR3 length equals 16 residues. V lost 6 bases to trimming and J lost 4 bases, with 19 bases between them. CDR3 residues: CASRYSVWTENQPQHL. Here the CDR3 DNA reads TGCGCCAGCAGATACTCCGTCTGGACAGAAAATCAGCCCCAGCATTTA.

The genes are TRBV29-1 and TRBJ2-7; D unclear. Trimming took off 7 bases at V and 4 bases at J, with 23 bases between the two ends. The CDR3 sequence is 15 residues long. Germline lookup yields CDR1 SQVTM and CDR2 ANQGSEA. The CDR3 DNA sequence: TGCAGCGCCCAGGCTCATCCCAGTGAAGATTACGAGCAGTACTTC. Its protein is CSAQAHPSEDYEQYF.

Concerning this clonotype itself: This is likely a read error, given that the CDR3 carries no conserved phenylalanine or tryptophan at its end. No DNA is shown, since the ends of the CDR3 on it are uncertain; the CDR3 is the one TCRdb lists. The chain joins TRBV10-2 to TRBJ2-4. The CDR3 region is 11 residues in length, termini included. The germline V gene has CDR1 WSHSY and CDR2 SAAADI. CDR3: CASSEFDIKYL.

Comments on this clonotype: The missing conserved phenylalanine or tryptophan at the end of this CDR3 makes a read error likely. This chain connects TRBV4-2 to TRBJ1-1; maybe TRBD1 (5 bases). V was cut by 7 bases and J by 10 bases, with 13 bases left in between. Germline V CDR1 and CDR2: LGHNA, YNFKEQ. CDR3 length: 11 amino acids. In DNA form, the CDR3 reads TGTGCCAGCACGGGGGAGGCTGGAGCTTTCTAT. Residues: CASTGEAGAFY.

This clonotype was seen once. The rearrangement joins TRBV7-9 to TRBJ1-4; D remains unclear. V lost 8 bases and J 3 bases, leaving 13 bases between the germline ends. The CDR3 is made up of 14 amino acids. Per the germline V gene, CDR1 is SEHNR and CDR2 is FQNEAQ (reference sequence). CDR3 loop: CASCRERANEKLFF. CDR3 DNA sequence: TGTGCCAGCTGCCGCGAACGGGCTAATGAAAAACTGTTTTTT.

The sample holds a few counts of this clonotype. A much larger clone is a single base away; this may be a read error. The rearrangement joins TRBV12-3 or TRBV12-4 to TRBJ2-3, with 7 bases that match TRBD2. J lost 4 bases, V lost 6 bases, and 10 bases had no gene match. The CDR3 consists of 15 residues. The CDR3: CASSRRGRDADTQYF. As DNA, the CDR3 is TGTGCCAGCAGCCGACGGGGGAGGGACGCAGATACGCAGTATTTT.

This clonotype was seen a single time. This chain links TRBV28 with TRBJ1-5; D not certain. V gave up 6 bases and J gave up 6 bases, with 15 bases separating them. From germline, CDR1 is MDHEN and CDR2 SYDVKM. The CDR3 has 14 amino acids. This chain's CDR3 is CASSFFQVRQPQHF. The CDR3 DNA reads as TGTGCCAGCAGCTTTTTTCAGGTGCGTCAGCCCCAGCATTTT.

The chain has TRBV6-1 and TRBJ1-3; unclear D gene. This CDR3 spans 15 amino acids. V was shortened by 5 bases and J by 10 bases, with 21 bases between the two germline ends. Germline lookup yields CDR1 MNHNS and CDR2 SASEGT. The CDR3 here is CASSRGSTGGSTIYF. CDR3 nucleotides: TGTGCCAGCAGTCGCGGATCAACTGGTGGAAGTACCATATATTTT.

V is TRBV20-1 and J is TRBJ2-7, with D perhaps matching TRBD1 or TRBD2 (6 bases each). The CDR3 is made up of 14 amino acids. CDR1 and CDR2 (germline): DFQATT, SNEGSKA (reference sequence). The V and J ends lost 4 bases and 10 bases respectively, with 23 bases between them. The CDR3 bases are TGCAGTGCTATACTAGTGGGGGGCCTGGGTGAACAGTACTTC. The encoded protein is CSAILVGGLGEQYF.

Turning to this clonotype: As the CDR3 is not closed by the conserved phenylalanine or tryptophan, this likely results from a read error. The genes are TRBV11-2 and TRBJ1-5; the D gene is possibly TRBD1 (5 bases). The CDR3 is 14 residues long. The V end was cut by 5 bases, the J end by 8 bases, with 16 bases between. Germline V gene lookup returns CDR1 SGHAT and CDR2 FQNNGV. DNA for the CDR3: TGTGCCAGCAGCAGGATAGGGACCGATAAGCCCCAGCATTCT. It yields the protein CASSRIGTDKPQHS.

A remark on this clonotype: The CDR3 does not close with the conserved phenylalanine or tryptophan, likely indicating a read error. The DNA is omitted, as the CDR3 cannot be located on it reliably, and the CDR3 follows TCRdb's listing. V usage is TRBV29-1 and J usage is TRBJ1-2; the table's TRBD1 call for D was not verified on the DNA. Germline V gene data show CDR1 as SQVTM and CDR2 as ANQGSEA. The CDR3 is 12 residues long, counting both termini. The CDR3 reads CSVVDKGRRMTL.

Regarding this clonotype: One end of the junction is discordant with germline, which a read error may explain. This rearrangement joins TRBV11-3 to TRBJ1-3; D remains ambiguous. Germline CDR1 is SGHNT and CDR2 is YENEEA. CDR3 length equals 11 residues. The CDR3 DNA reads TGTGCCAGCAGCCTGAATGACACTATATATTTT. Its translation is CASSLNDTIYF.

Of note for this clonotype: The junction differs from germline at one of its ends, possibly a read error. This chain links TRBV11-2 with TRBJ2-2; weak D call: TRBD2 (5 bases). The length of the CDR3 is 13 residues. Germline V gene lookup returns CDR1 SGHAT and CDR2 FQNNGV. CDR3 sequence: CASSPRRTGELFF. For the CDR3, the DNA is TGTGCCAGCAGCCCCCGGAGGACCGGGGAGTTGTTTTTT.